Each of the 10 T cell receptor beta chains below was sequenced from the same sample in a study of vaccination effects on CD4 cells after COVID-19 (dated 2022 in TCRdb). Antigens for these TCRs are unknown. In the ViraFEST assay, PBMC were stimulated with viral peptide pools, and TCR sequencing was then used to find antigen-specific CD4+ T cell clonotypes based on their expansion. After about 9 days of culture, CD4+ T cells were isolated with the EasySep CD4+ T cell isolation kit. The method behind the library was the immunoSEQ multiplex PCR assay. In TCRdb, the immuneACCESS table is reduced to in-frame sequences with V and J assigned. These tables do not hold every clone; where another copy was compared, an unresolved V gene accounts for under half, and the others remain unexplained. The sample table holds about 54,000 clones, of which around 86% were seen once. The top ten clones comprise roughly 2.2% of the sample.

This sample comprised CD4+ T cells from PBMCs cultured with HCoV-229E spike peptides, obtained before COVID-19 vaccination. This specimen's cell subset or site label, interpreted: HCoV-229E spike overlapping peptide pool stimulation. The origin of the receptors is a human donor who received a COVID-19 vaccine.

This clone was observed once. The chain uses TRBV6-5 and TRBJ2-3; D may be TRBD2 (7 bases). Germline V gives CDR1 MNHEY, CDR2 SVGAGI. The V end lost 2 bases, the J end lost 6 bases, and 12 bases lay between the germline ends. The CDR3 is 14 residues long. Written as DNA, the CDR3 is TGTGCCAGCAGTTACAATGGCGGGGGCGATACGCAGTATTTT. Amino acids: CASSYNGGGDTQYF.

The chain has TRBV18 and TRBJ1-4, with D perhaps matching TRBD1 (5 bases). This CDR3 comprises 15 residues. Trimming removed 5 bases from V and 2 bases from J, with 12 bases in between. In germline, CDR1 is KGHSH, CDR2 LQKENI. CDR3 residues: CASSTSGTTNEKLFF. CDR3 bases: TGTGCCAGCTCAACCTCAGGGACCACTAATGAAAAACTGTTTTTT.

In its sample, this clone was seen once. CDR3 DNA: TGTGCCAGCAGCGCCACCCAAGGCAATGAGCAGTTCTTC. It is translated as CASSATQGNEQFF. This chain uses TRBV11-3 with TRBJ2-1; D is unclear. Trimming left V 5 bases short and J 6 bases short, with 11 bases between. This CDR3 contains 13 residues. CDR1 is SGHNT, CDR2 YENEEA, per germline.

The CDR3 protein is CASSLGGTGGTDTQYF. CDR3 in DNA: TGCGCCAGCAGCTTGGGCGGGACAGGGGGCACAGATACGCAGTATTTT. The chain combines TRBV5-1 with TRBJ2-3, with 10 nucleotides matching TRBD1. This CDR3 has 16 amino acids. V lost 0 bases and J lost 1; bases outside the gene matches: 2. Per germline, CDR1 SGHRS and CDR2 YFSETQ.

The V and J genes are TRBV27 and TRBJ2-3; TRBD2 agrees at 15 bases. Germline CDR1 and CDR2: MNHEY and SMNVEV (reference sequence). The CDR3 totals 18 residues. J lost 3 bases, V lost 5 bases, and 9 bases had no gene match. CDR3 residues: CASSLLGLAGGSTDTQYF. In DNA, the CDR3 is TGTGCCAGCAGTCTCTTGGGACTAGCGGGGGGATCGACAGATACGCAGTATTTT.

This chain connects TRBV7-2 to TRBJ1-1; tentatively, D is TRBD1 (5 bases). The germline gives CDR1 SGHTA, CDR2 FQGNSA. The CDR3 loop spans 13 amino acids. Trimming pared 3 bases from V and 7 bases from J, leaving 12 bases between. The CDR3 reads CASSFGGGLEAFF. The DNA for the CDR3 is TGTGCCAGCAGCTTCGGGGGTGGCCTTGAAGCTTTCTTT.

The chain combines TRBV11-2 with TRBJ1-2; tentatively, D is TRBD1 (5 bases). V dropped 8 bases and J dropped 4 bases, with 20 bases sitting between them. The CDR3 runs 15 residues. The germline V gene encodes CDR1 SGHAT and CDR2 FQNNGV. CDR3 sequence reads: CASRLRGEVGYGYTF. CDR3 DNA: TGTGCCAGCCGCCTTCGGGGGGAGGTGGGCTATGGCTACACCTTC.

V is TRBV19 and J is TRBJ1-1, with a weak D call TRBD1 (5 bases). CDR1 and CDR2 (germline): LNHDA, SQIVND (reference sequence). The CDR3 length is 14 residues. V dropped 6 bases and J dropped 4 bases, with 15 bases sitting between them. DNA of the CDR3: TGTGCCAGTAGGCTAATTCGGGGCGCCACTGAAGCTTTCTTT. It translates to CASRLIRGATEAFF.

The gene calls are TRBV19 and TRBJ1-1; D call uncertain. Trimming shortened V by 3 bases and J by 4 bases, and 6 bases separated the two germline ends. Germline values: CDR1 LNHDA, CDR2 SQIVND (reference sequence). The CDR3 covers 12 residues. In DNA form, the CDR3 reads TGTGCCAGTAGTATGTCCCGCACTGAAGCTTTCTTT. It encodes CASSMSRTEAFF.

This clone was found once. V gene TRBV28 combines with J gene TRBJ2-1; 8 bases match TRBD2. The V and J ends lost 7 bases and 8 bases, in that order; junction bases with no gene match: 13. This CDR3 spans 15 amino acids. Germline V gene sequence: CDR1 MDHEN, CDR2 SYDVKM. The CDR3 spells CASTLSGGGPYEQFF. CDR3 nucleotide sequence: TGTGCCAGCACCCTTTCGGGCGGGGGGCCCTATGAGCAGTTCTTC.